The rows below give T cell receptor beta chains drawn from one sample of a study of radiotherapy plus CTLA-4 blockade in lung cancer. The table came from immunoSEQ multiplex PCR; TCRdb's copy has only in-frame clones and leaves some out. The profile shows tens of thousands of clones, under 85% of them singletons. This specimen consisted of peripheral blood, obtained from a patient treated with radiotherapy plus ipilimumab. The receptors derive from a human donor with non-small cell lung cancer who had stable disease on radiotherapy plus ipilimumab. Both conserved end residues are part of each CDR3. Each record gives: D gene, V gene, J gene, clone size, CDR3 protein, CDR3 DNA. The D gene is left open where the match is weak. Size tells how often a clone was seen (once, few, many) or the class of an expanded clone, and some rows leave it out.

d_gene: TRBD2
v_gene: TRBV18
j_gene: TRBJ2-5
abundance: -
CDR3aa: CASSPPGLAGQETQYF
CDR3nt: TGTGCCAGCTCACCACCGGGACTAGCGGGTCAAGAGACCCAGTACTTC

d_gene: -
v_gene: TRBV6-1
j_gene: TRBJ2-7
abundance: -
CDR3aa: CASSEGGTVRQYF
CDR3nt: TGTGCCAGCAGTGAAGGGGGGACTGTTAGGCAGTACTTC

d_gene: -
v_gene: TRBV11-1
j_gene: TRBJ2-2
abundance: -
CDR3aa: CASSPNAAGHDTGELFF
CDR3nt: TGTGCCAGCAGCCCAAATGCCGCGGGACACGACACCGGGGAGCTGTTTTTT

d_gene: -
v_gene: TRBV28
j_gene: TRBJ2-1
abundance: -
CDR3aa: CASSSGPVGKFF
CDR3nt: TGTGCCAGCAGTTCGGGGCCCGTGGGAAAGTTCTTC

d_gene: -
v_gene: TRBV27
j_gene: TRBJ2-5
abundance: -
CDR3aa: CASYGESQETQYF
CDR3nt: TGTGCTAGCTACGGGGAATCCCAAGAGACCCAGTACTTC

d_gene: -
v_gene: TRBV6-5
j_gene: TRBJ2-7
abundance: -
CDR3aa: CASKRQTSYEQYF
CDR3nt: TGTGCCAGCAAGAGACAGACTTCCTACGAGCAGTACTTC

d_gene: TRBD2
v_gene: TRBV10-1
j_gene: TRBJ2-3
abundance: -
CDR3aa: CASSQLAASTDTQYF
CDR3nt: TGCGCCAGCAGCCAGCTAGCGGCTAGCACAGATACGCAGTATTTT

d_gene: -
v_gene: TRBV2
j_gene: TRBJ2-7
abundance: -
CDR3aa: CASSEIGGVVSYEQYF
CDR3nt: TGTGCCAGCAGTGAAATCGGTGGGGTCGTTTCCTACGAGCAGTACTTC

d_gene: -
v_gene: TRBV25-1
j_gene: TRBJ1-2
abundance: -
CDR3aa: CAKRQLANYGYTF
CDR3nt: TGTGCCAAAAGACAGTTAGCTAACTATGGCTACACCTTC

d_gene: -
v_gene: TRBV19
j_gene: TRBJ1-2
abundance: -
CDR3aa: CASSRTNGYTF
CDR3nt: TGTGCCAGTAGTAGGACGAATGGCTACACCTTC

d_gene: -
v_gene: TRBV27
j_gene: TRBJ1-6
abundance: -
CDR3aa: CASSLDRGGNSPLHF
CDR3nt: TGTGCCAGCAGTTTGGATAGGGGGGGTAATTCACCCCTCCACTTT

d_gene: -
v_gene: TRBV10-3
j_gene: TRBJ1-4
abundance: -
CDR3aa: CAIREEGNEKLFF
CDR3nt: TGTGCCATCAGGGAGGAGGGTAATGAAAAACTGTTTTTT

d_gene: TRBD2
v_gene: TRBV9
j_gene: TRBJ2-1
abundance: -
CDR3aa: CASSGIAGGHSSYNEQFF
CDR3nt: TGTGCCAGCAGCGGAATAGCGGGGGGGCATTCCTCCTACAATGAGCAGTTCTTC

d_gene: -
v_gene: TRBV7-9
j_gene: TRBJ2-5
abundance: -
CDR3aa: CASSLGTVQETQYF
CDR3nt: TGTGCCAGCAGCCTTGGGACGGTTCAAGAGACCCAGTACTTC

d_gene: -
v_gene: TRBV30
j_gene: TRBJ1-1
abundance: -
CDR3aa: CAWRLGVNTEAFF
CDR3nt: TGTGCCTGGAGACTGGGGGTGAACACTGAAGCTTTCTTT

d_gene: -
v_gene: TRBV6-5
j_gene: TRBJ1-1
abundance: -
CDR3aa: CASRKDGGNTEAFF
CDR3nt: TGTGCCAGCAGAAAGGACGGCGGGAACACTGAAGCTTTCTTT

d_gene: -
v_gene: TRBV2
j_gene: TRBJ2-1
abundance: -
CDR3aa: CASSVGAGARNEQFF
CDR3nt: TGTGCCAGCAGTGTGGGGGCGGGAGCCCGCAATGAGCAGTTCTTC

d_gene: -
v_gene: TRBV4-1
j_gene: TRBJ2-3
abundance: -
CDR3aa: CASSQSDVGGTDTQYF
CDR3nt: TGCGCCAGCAGCCAAAGTGACGTAGGAGGCACAGATACGCAGTATTTT

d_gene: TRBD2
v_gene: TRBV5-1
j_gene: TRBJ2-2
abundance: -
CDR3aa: CASSLLFQGGTGELFF
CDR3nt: TGCGCCAGCAGCTTGCTCTTCCAGGGAGGGACCGGGGAGCTGTTTTTT

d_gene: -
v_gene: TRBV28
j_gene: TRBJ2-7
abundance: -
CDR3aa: CASSSPRDRRINEQYF
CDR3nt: TGTGCCAGCAGTTCACCTAGGGACCGAAGGATCAACGAGCAGTACTTC

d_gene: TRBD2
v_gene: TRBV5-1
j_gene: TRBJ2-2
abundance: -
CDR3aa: CASSQTSGGYTGELFF
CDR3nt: TGCGCCAGCAGCCAAACTAGCGGGGGGTACACCGGGGAGCTGTTTTTT

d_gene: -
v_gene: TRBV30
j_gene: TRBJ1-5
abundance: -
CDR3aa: CAWSSQGHQPQHF
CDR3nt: TGTGCCTGGAGTTCCCAGGGTCATCAGCCCCAGCATTTT

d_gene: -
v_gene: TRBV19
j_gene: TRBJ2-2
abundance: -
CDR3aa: CASLLGPGTGELFF
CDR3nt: TGTGCCAGCCTACTCGGACCCGGCACCGGGGAGCTGTTTTTT

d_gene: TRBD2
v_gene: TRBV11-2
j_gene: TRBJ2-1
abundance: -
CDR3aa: CASSPVGSGLNNEQFF
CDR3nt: TGTGCCAGCAGCCCAGTGGGTAGCGGGCTGAACAATGAGCAGTTCTTC

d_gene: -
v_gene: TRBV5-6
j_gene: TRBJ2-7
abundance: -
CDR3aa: CASSLSDHSSYEQYF
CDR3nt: TGTGCCAGCAGCTTGTCGGACCACAGCTCCTACGAGCAGTACTTC

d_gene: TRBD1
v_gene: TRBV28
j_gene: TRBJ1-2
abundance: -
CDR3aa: CASSSHSGGPYGGYTF
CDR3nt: TGTGCCAGCAGTTCCCACTCAGGGGGCCCATATGGGGGCTACACCTTC

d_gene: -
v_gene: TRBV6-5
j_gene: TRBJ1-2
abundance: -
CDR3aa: CASSSGTLGGYTF
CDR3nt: TGTGCCAGCAGTTCCGGGACGCTGGGCGGCTACACCTTC

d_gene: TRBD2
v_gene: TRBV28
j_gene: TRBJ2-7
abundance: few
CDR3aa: CASRRQSSGNYEQYF
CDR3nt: TGTGCCAGCAGGCGACAGTCTAGCGGAAACTACGAGCAGTACTTC

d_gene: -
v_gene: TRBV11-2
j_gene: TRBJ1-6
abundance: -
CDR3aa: CASSSGPQGDSPLHF
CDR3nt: TGTGCCAGCAGCTCCGGGCCCCAAGGGGATTCACCCCTCCACTTT

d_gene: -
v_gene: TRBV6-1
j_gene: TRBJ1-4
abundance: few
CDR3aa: CASNGGQLNEKLFF
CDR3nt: TGTGCCAGCAATGGGGGCCAGCTTAATGAAAAACTGTTTTTT

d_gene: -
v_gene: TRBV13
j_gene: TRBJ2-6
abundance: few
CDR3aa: CASSLRQAGANVLTF
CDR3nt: TGTGCCAGCAGCCTGAGACAGGCTGGGGCCAACGTCCTGACTTTC

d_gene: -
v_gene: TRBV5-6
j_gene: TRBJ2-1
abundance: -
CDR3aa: CASSTSLLRGMNNEQFF
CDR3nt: TGTGCCAGCAGCACCAGCCTGTTACGGGGTATGAACAATGAGCAGTTCTTC

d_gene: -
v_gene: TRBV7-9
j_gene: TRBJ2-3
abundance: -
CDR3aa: CASSPRGPDTQYF
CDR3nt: TGTGCCAGCAGCCCGCGGGGGCCAGATACGCAGTATTTT

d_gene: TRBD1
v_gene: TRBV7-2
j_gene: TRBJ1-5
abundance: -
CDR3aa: CASSPGGLNQPQHF
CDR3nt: TGTGCCAGCAGCCCAGGGGGGCTGAATCAGCCCCAGCATTTT

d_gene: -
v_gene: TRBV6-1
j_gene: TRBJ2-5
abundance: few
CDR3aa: CASSYGETQYF
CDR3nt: TGTGCCAGCAGTTACGGTGAGACCCAGTACTTC

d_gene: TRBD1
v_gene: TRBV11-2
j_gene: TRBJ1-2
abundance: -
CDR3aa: CASSLAGTGYYGYTF
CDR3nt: TGTGCCAGCAGCTTAGCCGGGACAGGGTACTATGGCTACACCTTC

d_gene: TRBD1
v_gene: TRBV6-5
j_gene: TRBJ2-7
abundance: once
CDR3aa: CASRPTGRTYEQYF
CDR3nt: TGTGCCAGCAGGCCGACAGGGCGTACCTACGAGCAGTACTTC

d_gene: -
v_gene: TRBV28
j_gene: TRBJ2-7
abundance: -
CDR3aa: CASTSPFGGSYEQYF
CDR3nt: TGTGCCAGCACCTCCCCCTTCGGGGGATCCTACGAGCAGTACTTC

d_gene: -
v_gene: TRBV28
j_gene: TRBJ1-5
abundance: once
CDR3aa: CASSSGYSNQPQHF
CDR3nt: TGTGCCAGCAGTTCAGGGTATAGCAATCAGCCCCAGCATTTT

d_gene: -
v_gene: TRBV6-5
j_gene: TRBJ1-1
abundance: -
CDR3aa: CASGTGGNTEAFF
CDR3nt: TGTGCCAGCGGGACGGGAGGAAACACTGAAGCTTTCTTT

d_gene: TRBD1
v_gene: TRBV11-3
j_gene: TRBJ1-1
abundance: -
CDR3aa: CASSSGTENTEAFF
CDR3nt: TGTGCCAGCAGCTCCGGGACAGAGAACACTGAAGCTTTCTTT

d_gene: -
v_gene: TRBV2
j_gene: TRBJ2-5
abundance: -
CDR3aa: CASRGIGGVHMEAQYF
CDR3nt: TGTGCCAGTCGGGGTATAGGGGGGGTTCATATGGAGGCCCAGTACTTC

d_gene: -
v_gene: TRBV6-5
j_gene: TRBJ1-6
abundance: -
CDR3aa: CASSSGPSPLHF
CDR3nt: TGTGCCAGCAGTTCAGGTCCTTCACCCCTCCACTTT

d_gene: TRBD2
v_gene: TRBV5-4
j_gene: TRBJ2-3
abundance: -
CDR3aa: CAIRTSGGTADTQYF
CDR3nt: TGTGCCATCAGGACTAGCGGGGGAACGGCAGATACGCAGTATTTT

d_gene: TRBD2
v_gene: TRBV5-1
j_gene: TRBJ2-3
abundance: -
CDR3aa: CASSLGTSGGDDPEYF
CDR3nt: TGCGCCAGCAGCTTGGGGACTAGCGGGGGGGACGACCCGGAGTATTTT

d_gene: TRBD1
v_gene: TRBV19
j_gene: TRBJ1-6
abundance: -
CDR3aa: CASSITGVDNSPLHF
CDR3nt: TGTGCCAGTAGTATTACAGGGGTGGATAATTCACCCCTCCACTTT

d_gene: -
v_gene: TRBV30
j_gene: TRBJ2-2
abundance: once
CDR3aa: CAWKSPSMVGALNTGELFF
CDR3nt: TGTGCCTGGAAGAGCCCCAGCATGGTTGGGGCTCTGAACACCGGGGAGCTGTTTTTT